This T cell receptor (beta chain) was obtained from a study of blood T cells in healthy people across ages. The study, taken as a whole, reports: Aged donors had fewer naive CD4+ cells and lower diversity than long-lived donors. Donor CMV status, an unknown factor, possibly confounded changes in expanded clonotypes.

CDR1 is SNHLY and CDR2 is FYNNEI in the germline V gene. V lost 1 base, J lost 4 bases, and 13 bases lay in between. The CDR3 has 15 amino acids. Concerning this clonotype: The antigen is undetermined.

Donors each provided 8 to 10 milliliters of peripheral blood. No fewer than 6 million PBMCs went into each sample. A second PCR, run for roughly 7 to 12 cycles, used a sample-barcoded 5' primer plus a J-beta primer mix. Each CDR3 protein is one row after TCRdb ran MiXCR on the 5' RACE reads. The data hold about 1.4 million distinct CDR3 sequences, with around 55% observed a single time. The sequence was collected from a young man in good health. The J gene is TRBJ1-2, the V gene TRBV2; TRBD1 is a possible D gene (5 bases). Sequenced: blood. CDR3 in DNA: TGTGCCAGCAGTGAAGATGGGGGTTTCAGCTATGGCTACACCTTC. Protein sequence: CASSEDGGFSYGYTF.